The subject of this entry is one T cell receptor (beta chain). Its antigen is as yet unknown. The sample belongs to a study of Ad26.COV2.S vaccination and SARS-CoV-2 variants. CDR3 size: 12 residues. Trimming stripped 8 bases from V and 5 bases from J, with 13 bases between. The germline V gene has CDR1 MDHEN and CDR2 SYDVKM. Study-level findings and limits: People who got the vaccine or the placebo had similar non-spike TCR breadth. After vaccination, reports described spike-specific CD8+ and CD4+ T cell responses as showing substantial breadth.

Repertoires were generated with immunoSEQ multiplex PCR, while TCRdb's copy carries only in-frame clones and drops some. Here the sample spans approximately 360,000 clones, 83% being singletons. Treatment reported: about 20 received Ad26.COV2.S at low or high dose, single or two shots; roughly five received placebo; per-sample allocation not given. On day 63 after the first injection, vaccine and placebo recipients gave samples. The chain recombines TRBV28 with TRBJ2-7; D remains unclear. Sequenced here: peripheral blood, sampled in a trial of Ad26.COV2.S vaccine versus placebo. The receptor's source is a person aged 18-60 years who received the Ad26.COV2.S COVID-19 vaccine or a placebo. The CDR3 region is CASGRWAHEQYF. For the CDR3, the DNA is TGTGCCAGCGGACGGTGGGCCCACGAGCAGTACTTC.